The 18 T cell receptor beta chains below were found in one sample sequenced in a study of CD4 T cells in relation to SARS-CoV-2 and coronaviruses. This table comes from immunoSEQ multiplex PCR, and its TCRdb copy is limited to in-frame clones, with some not included. The sample includes about 24,000 clones, under 80% of them seen just once. Unexposed donor CD4+ T cells date from about 2011-2018, before the COVID-19 pandemic. CD4+ T cells were isolated from the cells after nine to eleven days of culture. Their specific antigens are unknown. What was sequenced was CD4+ T cells from PBMCs, cultured in vitro. These receptors were taken from a human donor in good health.

The V and J genes are TRBV6-5 and TRBJ2-1; possibly TRBD1 or TRBD2 for D (5 bases each). V lost 0 bases, J lost 5 bases, and 11 bases lay in between. The CDR3 consists of 15 residues. Germline V gives CDR1 MNHEY, CDR2 SVGAGI. The CDR3 is CASSYSGERDNEQFF. The CDR3 region has the DNA TGTGCCAGCAGTTACTCAGGGGAGAGGGACAATGAGCAGTTCTTC.

This rearrangement joins TRBV30 to TRBJ2-1, with unresolved D. V lost 0 bases to trimming and J lost 5 bases, with 8 bases between them. The CDR3 consists of 13 residues. In germline, CDR1 is GTSNPN, CDR2 SVGIG (reference sequence). The CDR3 nucleotides read TGTGCCTGGAGTGTTCAGAGGAACAATGAGCAGTTCTTC. This gives the protein CAWSVQRNNEQFF.

The chain couples TRBV24-1 to TRBJ2-1; D not resolved. CDR3 length equals 14 residues. CDR1 and CDR2 (germline): KGHDR, SFDVKD. V was trimmed by 5 bases and J by 2 bases, leaving 9 bases between them. The CDR3 spells CATSAQPTYNEQFF. CDR3 DNA: TGTGCCACCAGTGCCCAGCCCACCTACAATGAGCAGTTCTTC.

The V gene is TRBV6-2 or TRBV6-3, the J gene TRBJ1-6; D is undetermined. V dropped 5 bases and J dropped 4 bases, with 6 bases sitting between them. Germline loops: CDR1 MNHEY, CDR2 SVGEGT. CDR3 length: 13 residues. CDR3 amino acids: CASSMDYNSPLHF. CDR3 DNA sequence: TGTGCCAGCAGTATGGATTATAATTCACCCCTCCACTTT.

V gene TRBV4-2 combines with J gene TRBJ1-4; 7 bases map to TRBD1. The J segment lost 8 bases and the V segment lost 0 bases, leaving 9 bases of the junction unmatched. The germline V gene has CDR1 LGHNA and CDR2 YNFKEQ. This CDR3 has 16 amino acids. CDR3 region: CASSQDLGQASEKLFF. CDR3 sequence (DNA): TGTGCCAGCAGCCAAGATCTAGGACAGGCTTCGGAAAAACTGTTTTTT.

The chain links TRBV5-6 to TRBJ1-1; D gene ambiguous. This CDR3 comprises 15 residues. Germline CDR1 SGHDT, CDR2 YYEEEE. Trimming stripped 0 bases from V and 0 bases from J, with 9 bases between. The DNA of the CDR3 is TGTGCCAGCAGCTTGGCGGTGGGATTGAACACTGAAGCTTTCTTT. As protein: CASSLAVGLNTEAFF.

The chain has TRBV19 and TRBJ1-4, with 8 positions matching TRBD1. V dropped 4 bases and J dropped 6; count of bases not matched to a gene: 7. The germline V gene encodes CDR1 LNHDA and CDR2 SQIVND (reference sequence). The CDR3 has 15 amino acids. CDR3 sequence (DNA): TGTGCCAGTAGTACCAGGACAGGGTGGGATGAAAAACTGTTTTTT. The encoded protein is CASSTRTGWDEKLFF.

The chain carries TRBV24-1 and TRBJ2-3; TRBD2 matches 7 bases. Germline V lookup: CDR1 KGHDR, CDR2 SFDVKD. The CDR3 runs 13 residues. Trimming removed 11 bases from V and 5 bases from J; junction bases left unmatched: 9. CDR3 coding DNA: TGTGCCAGCAGGACTAGAAATTTAGATACGCAGTATTTT. Its translation: CASRTRNLDTQYF.

The chain recombines TRBV5-1 with TRBJ1-1; 9 bases are a match to TRBD1. The germline V gene encodes CDR1 SGHRS and CDR2 YFSETQ. Trimming took 4 bases from V and 8 from J; bases not matched to a gene: 3. There are 12 residues in the CDR3. The CDR3 DNA reads as TGCGCCAGCAGCCTGGGGACAGGGGAAGCTTTCTTT. Encoded protein: CASSLGTGEAFF.

In its sample, this clone was seen a few times. CDR3 DNA: TGTGCCAGCAGCCCACATCGGAGCACAGATACGCAGTATTTT. It specifies CASSPHRSTDTQYF. V usage is TRBV5-8 and J usage is TRBJ2-3; D not certain. The CDR3 loop spans 14 amino acids. V was clipped by 4 bases and J by 0 bases, with 9 bases between them. Germline lookup yields CDR1 SGHTS and CDR2 YDEGEE. The full variable domain, rest sourced from reference TRBV5-8 and TRBJ2-3, is EAGVTQSPTHLIKTRGQQATLRCSPISGHTSVYWYQQALGLGLQFLLWYDEGEERNRGNFPPRFSGRQFPNYSSELNVNALELEDSALYLCASSPHRSTDTQYFGPGTRLTVL.

The rearrangement joins TRBV3-1 (or the pseudogene TRBV3-2) to TRBJ2-7; tentatively, D is TRBD1 (7 bases). This CDR3 comprises 16 residues. Between the trimmed V and J ends, which lost 0 bases and 8 bases, there was a span of 20 bases. The V gene's germline CDR1 is LGHDT and CDR2 YNNKEL (reference sequence). The CDR3 is CASSQDPGQGGPQQYF. For the CDR3, the DNA is TGTGCCAGCAGCCAAGATCCGGGTCAGGGGGGACCTCAGCAGTACTTC.

This clone was detected only a few times. The J gene is TRBJ2-2, the V gene TRBV7-9; possibly TRBD2 for D (6 bases). This CDR3 region has 15 residues. The germline gives CDR1 SEHNR, CDR2 FQNEAQ (reference sequence). The V gene lost 5 bases and the J gene lost 1 base, with 11 bases spanning the gap. The DNA of the CDR3 is TGTGCCAGCAGCCGGGGGTCAGGGAACACCGGGGAGCTGTTTTTT. Translating gives CASSRGSGNTGELFF.

This sequence joins TRBV11-2 and TRBJ1-6; D not certain. The CDR3 has 15 residues. The ends were cut back, 5 bases at V and 7 bases at J, with 15 bases in the middle. Per germline, CDR1 SGHAT and CDR2 FQNNGV. CDR3 sequence: CASSQRPGGNSPLHF. CDR3 bases: TGTGCCAGCAGCCAAAGGCCCGGTGGAAATTCACCCCTCCACTTT.

The J gene is TRBJ1-1, the V gene TRBV18, with TRBD1 as a possible D gene (6 bases). Trimming removed 4 bases at V and 1 base at J, with 13 bases between. The CDR3 has 15 amino acids. Germline CDR1 is KGHSH and CDR2 is LQKENI. The CDR3 reads CASSLRDIRNTEAFF. The DNA for the CDR3 is TGTGCCAGCTCACTCCGGGACATAAGGAACACTGAAGCTTTCTTT.

This rearrangement joins TRBV6-5 to TRBJ2-7, with TRBD1 identical over 9 bases. The CDR3 totals 14 residues. Per germline, CDR1 MNHEY and CDR2 SVGAGI. Germline trimming cut 7 bases from V and 6 bases from J; bases unmatched to any gene: 10. The CDR3 region is CASTPVQGAIEQYF. The CDR3 coding sequence is TGTGCCAGCACCCCGGTACAGGGGGCAATCGAGCAGTACTTC.

The V call is TRBV3-1 (or the pseudogene TRBV3-2), the J call TRBJ1-2, with D perhaps matching TRBD1 (6 bases). The length of the CDR3 is 16 residues. Trimming shortened V by 4 bases and J by 3 bases, and 18 bases separated the two germline ends. From germline, CDR1 is LGHDT and CDR2 YNNKEL (reference sequence). The CDR3 spells CASSRPLKGGHYGYTF. CDR3 DNA: TGTGCCAGCAGCCGACCTTTAAAAGGGGGTCACTATGGCTACACCTTC.

V gene TRBV3-1 (or the pseudogene TRBV3-2) combines with J gene TRBJ2-1; 10 nucleotides agree with TRBD2. The CDR3 is 16 amino acids. Per the germline V gene, CDR1 is LGHDT and CDR2 is YNNKEL (reference sequence). V was pared by 4 bases and J by 1 base, with 4 bases of the junction left unmatched. The CDR3 here is CASSLSSGRSYNEQFF. The CDR3 DNA reads TGTGCCAGCAGCCTATCTAGCGGGAGATCCTACAATGAGCAGTTCTTC.

This clone has just a few counts. The conserved closing phenylalanine or tryptophan is absent in this CDR3, likely reflecting a read error. The limits of the CDR3 on the DNA are not certain, so only TCRdb's listed CDR3 is given. The rearrangement joins TRBV2 to TRBJ2-3; TRBD2 reflects the table's D call only, with no check against the DNA. Germline values: CDR1 SNHLY, CDR2 FYNNEI. The CDR3 has 13 amino acids, counting both end residues. CDR3 sequence reads: CASSEKRYTSGLI.